These 6 T cell receptor beta chains were all obtained from the same sample, sequenced in a study of shared clonotypes between healthy human individuals. This table comes from immunoSEQ multiplex PCR, and its TCRdb copy is limited to in-frame clones, with some not included. The table records some 2 million clones, roughly 95% of them present only once. Sample: naive CD4+ T cells sorted from blood. Noted subset: CD45RA+ positively selected. These receptors all come from a man aged 18 to 30 in good health.

This CDR3 is CASSAPGGGNTIYF. DNA of the CDR3: TGTGCCAGCAGCGCCCCGGGAGGTGGAAACACCATATATTTT. J is TRBJ1-3 and V is TRBV5-4; unclear D gene. V lost 4 bases, J lost 3 bases, and 11 bases lay in between. The CDR3 covers 14 residues. Per the germline V gene, CDR1 is SGHNT and CDR2 is YYREEE (reference sequence). The full variable domain, its missing parts supplied by reference TRBV5-4 and TRBJ1-3, is ETGVTQSPTHLIKTRGQQVTLRCSSQSGHNTVSWYQQALGQGPQFIFQYYREEENGRGNFPPRFSGLQFPNYSSELNVNALELDDSALYLCASSAPGGGNTIYFGEGSWLTVV.

The rearrangement joins TRBV10-1 to TRBJ1-1, with a possible D match to TRBD1 (6 bases). The CDR3 length is 14 residues. Germline V CDR1 and CDR2: WNHNN, SYGVQD (reference sequence). The V and J ends lost 6 bases and 10 bases respectively, with 21 bases between them. DNA for the CDR3: TGCGCCAGCAGGATTAGGGGCAGGGGTGAAGTAGCTTTCTTT. Encoded protein: CASRIRGRGEVAFF.

The chain uses TRBV30 and TRBJ1-4; possible D gene TRBD1, 6 bases. The CDR3 covers 16 residues. The V end was cut by 1 base, the J end by 8 bases, with 20 bases between. Germline lookup yields CDR1 GTSNPN and CDR2 SVGIG (reference sequence). CDR3 protein: CAWSEGQTGSREKLFF. The DNA for the CDR3 is TGTGCCTGGAGTGAGGGGCAGACAGGATCGAGAGAAAAACTGTTTTTT.

The chain links TRBV18 to TRBJ2-1; the D gene is possibly TRBD2 (6 bases). CDR1 KGHSH and CDR2 LQKENI come from the germline V gene. The CDR3 has 13 amino acids. Trimming removed 5 bases from V and 15 bases from J, with 20 bases in between. Written as DNA, the CDR3 is TGTGCCAGCTCATCGGAGGGAGCGATCAGCGCGTTCTTC. Amino acids: CASSSEGAISAFF. Variable domain in full (rest from reference TRBV18 and TRBJ2-1): NAGVMQNPRHLVRRRGQEARLRCSPMKGHSHVYWYRQLPEEGLKFMVYLQKENIIDESGMPKERFSAEFPKEGPSILRIQQVVRGDSAAYFCASSSEGAISAFFGPGTRLTVL.

This chain connects TRBV2 to TRBJ2-6, with D unresolved. There are 11 residues in the CDR3. CDR1 is SNHLY, CDR2 FYNNEI, per germline. The ends were cut back, 5 bases at V and 10 bases at J, with 6 bases in the middle. CDR3 sequence: CASSQWNVLTF. The CDR3 DNA reads TGTGCCAGCAGTCAATGGAACGTCCTGACTTTC.

This chain uses TRBV2 with TRBJ1-3, with D unresolved. The CDR3 has 16 residues. Germline CDR1 and CDR2: SNHLY and FYNNEI. V was trimmed by 4 bases and J by 0 bases, leaving 13 bases between them. CDR3 DNA sequence: TGTGCCAGCAGTGGTGAGGGCCCGGCCTCTGGAAACACCATATATTTT. It encodes CASSGEGPASGNTIYF.